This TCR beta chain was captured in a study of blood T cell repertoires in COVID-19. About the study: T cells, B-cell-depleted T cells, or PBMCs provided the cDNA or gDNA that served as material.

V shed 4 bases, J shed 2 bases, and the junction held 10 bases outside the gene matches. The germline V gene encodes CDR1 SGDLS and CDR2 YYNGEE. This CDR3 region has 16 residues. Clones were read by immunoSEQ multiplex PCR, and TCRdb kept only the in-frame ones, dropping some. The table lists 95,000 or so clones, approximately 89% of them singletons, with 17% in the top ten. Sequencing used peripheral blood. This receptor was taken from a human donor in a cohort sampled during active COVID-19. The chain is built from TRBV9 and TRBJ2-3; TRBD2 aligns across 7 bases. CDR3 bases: TGTGCCAGCAGCCCGCCGGCTAGCGGAGACACAGATACGCAGTATTTT. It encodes CASSPPASGDTDTQYF.